The T cell receptor beta chain under discussion was sequenced for a study of T cell responses to AZD1222 COVID-19 vaccine. Clones were sequenced by immunoSEQ multiplex PCR, and TCRdb holds only the in-frame ones, with some missing. The sample has about 140,000 clones, around nine tenths seen once. Study results and caveats: Vaccine-associated CD4 TCRs ranged over spike, dominating at 160-218 and 743-854. Seropositive status at baseline applied to only 6 or 7 AZD1222 recipients. Samples come after the peak T cell response, not at day 14. Donors in the cohort were predominantly white British and more often female, and clonal diversity was possibly underestimated.

This clone was detected a few times. Its antigen is as yet unknown. This CDR3 contains 12 residues. From germline, CDR1 is LGHNA and CDR2 YNFKEQ. V was pared by 4 bases and J by 5 bases, with 8 bases between. This TCR was recovered from an adult who received the AZD1222 COVID-19 vaccine. The chain couples TRBV4-2 to TRBJ1-2; D uncertain. Specimen: peripheral blood, collected 28 days after the second AZD1222 dose. CDR3: CASSRRMYGYTF. The CDR3, as DNA: TGTGCCAGCAGCCGACGGATGTATGGCTACACCTTC.